This T cell receptor beta chain was sequenced in a study of CD8 T cells in Susac syndrome. Reverse transcription of roughly 0.5 to 1 ug RNA was carried out with random hexamers. Across 54 Vbeta and 13 Jbeta, immunoSEQ multiplex PCR amplified TCR beta CDR3. Via MiXCR, TCRdb re-called the immunoSEQ multiplex PCR reads, giving one row per CDR3 protein. This repertoire shows approximately 230,000 distinct CDR3 sequences, 80% to 95% found once; its top ten account for around 0.07%. This CDR3 contains 15 residues. Germline loops: CDR1 SGHRS, CDR2 YFSETQ. Trimming shortened V by 2 bases and J by 0 bases, and 9 bases separated the two germline ends.

This clonotype originated in a human donor with multiple sclerosis. Sequences were obtained from CD4+ T cells from PBMCs. The chain carries TRBV5-1 and TRBJ2-1; D ambiguous. In DNA, the CDR3 is TGCGCCAGCAGCTTATTCGGAAACTCCTACAATGAGCAGTTCTTC. Amino acids: CASSLFGNSYNEQFF.